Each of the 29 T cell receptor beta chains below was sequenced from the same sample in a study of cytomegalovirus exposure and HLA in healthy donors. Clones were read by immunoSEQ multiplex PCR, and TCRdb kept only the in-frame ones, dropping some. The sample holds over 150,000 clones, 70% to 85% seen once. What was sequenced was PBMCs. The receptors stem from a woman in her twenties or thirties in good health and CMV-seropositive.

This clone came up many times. In DNA, the CDR3 is TGTGCCAGCAGTCCCACAGCGGCGACCGGGGAAAAACTGTTTTTT. Encoded protein: CASSPTAATGEKLFF. J is TRBJ1-4 and V is TRBV27; D unclear. This CDR3 contains 15 residues. Germline CDR1 is MNHEY and CDR2 is SMNVEV (reference sequence). Trimming left V 5 bases short and J 8 bases short, with 18 bases between.

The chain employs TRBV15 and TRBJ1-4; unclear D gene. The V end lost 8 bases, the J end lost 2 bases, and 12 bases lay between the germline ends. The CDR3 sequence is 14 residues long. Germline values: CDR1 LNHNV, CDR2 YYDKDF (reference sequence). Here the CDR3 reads CATGGPATNEKLFF. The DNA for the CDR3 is TGTGCCACCGGAGGACCGGCTACTAATGAAAAACTGTTTTTT.

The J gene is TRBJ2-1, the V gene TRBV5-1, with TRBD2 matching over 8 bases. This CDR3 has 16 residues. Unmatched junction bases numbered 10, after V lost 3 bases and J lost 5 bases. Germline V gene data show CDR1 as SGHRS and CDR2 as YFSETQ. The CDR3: CASSWEGGGTHNEQFF. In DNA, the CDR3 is TGCGCCAGCAGCTGGGAGGGCGGGGGGACTCACAATGAGCAGTTCTTC. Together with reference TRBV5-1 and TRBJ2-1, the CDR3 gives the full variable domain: KAGVTQTPRYLIKTRGQQVTLSCSPISGHRSVSWYQQTPGQGLQFLFEYFSETQRNKGNFPGRFSGRQFSNSRSEMNVSTLELGDSALYLCASSWEGGGTHNEQFFGPGTRLTVL.

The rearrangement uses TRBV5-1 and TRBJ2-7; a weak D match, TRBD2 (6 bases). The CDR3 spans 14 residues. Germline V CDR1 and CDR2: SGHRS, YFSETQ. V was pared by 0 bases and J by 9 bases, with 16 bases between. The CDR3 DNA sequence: TGCGCCAGCAGCTTGGCCGGGACTCCCGACTCGCAGTACTTC. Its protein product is CASSLAGTPDSQYF.

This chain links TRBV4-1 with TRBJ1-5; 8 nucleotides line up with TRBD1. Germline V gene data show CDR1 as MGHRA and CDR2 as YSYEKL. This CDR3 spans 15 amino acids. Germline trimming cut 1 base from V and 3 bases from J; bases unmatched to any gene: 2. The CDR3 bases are TGCGCCAGCAGCCAAGCGGACAGGGCCAATCAGCCCCAGCATTTT. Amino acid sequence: CASSQADRANQPQHF.

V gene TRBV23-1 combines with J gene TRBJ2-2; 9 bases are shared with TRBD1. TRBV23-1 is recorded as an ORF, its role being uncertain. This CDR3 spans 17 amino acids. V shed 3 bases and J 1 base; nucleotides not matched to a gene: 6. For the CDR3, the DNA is TGCGCCAGCAGTCATTACAGGGGGCGGAAGAACACCGGGGAGCTGTTTTTT. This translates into CASSHYRGRKNTGELFF.

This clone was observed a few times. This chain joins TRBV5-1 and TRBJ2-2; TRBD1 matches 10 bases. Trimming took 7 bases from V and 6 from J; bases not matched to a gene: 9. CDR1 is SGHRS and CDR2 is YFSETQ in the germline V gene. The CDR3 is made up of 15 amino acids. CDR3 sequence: CASGTGTGDSGELFF. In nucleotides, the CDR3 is TGCGCCAGCGGAACCGGGACAGGGGACTCCGGGGAGCTGTTTTTT.

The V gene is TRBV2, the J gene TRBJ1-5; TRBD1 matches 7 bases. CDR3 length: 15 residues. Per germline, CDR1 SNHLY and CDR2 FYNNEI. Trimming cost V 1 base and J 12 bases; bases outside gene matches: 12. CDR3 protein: CASSEGPAPTGDQHF. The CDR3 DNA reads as TGTGCCAGCAGTGAAGGTCCGGCGCCCACAGGGGACCAGCATTTT.

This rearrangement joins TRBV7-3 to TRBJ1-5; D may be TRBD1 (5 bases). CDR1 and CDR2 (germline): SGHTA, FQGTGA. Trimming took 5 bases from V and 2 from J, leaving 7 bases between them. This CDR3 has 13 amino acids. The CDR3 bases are TGTGCCAGCAGCCAGGGCCGCAATCAGCCCCAGCATTTT. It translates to CASSQGRNQPQHF.

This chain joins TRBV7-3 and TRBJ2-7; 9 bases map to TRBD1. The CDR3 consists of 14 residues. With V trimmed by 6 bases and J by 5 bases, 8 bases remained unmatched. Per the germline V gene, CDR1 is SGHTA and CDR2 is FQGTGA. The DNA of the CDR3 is TGTGCCAGCAGTCCCGGGACAGGGTCCAACGAGCAGTACTTC. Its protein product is CASSPGTGSNEQYF.

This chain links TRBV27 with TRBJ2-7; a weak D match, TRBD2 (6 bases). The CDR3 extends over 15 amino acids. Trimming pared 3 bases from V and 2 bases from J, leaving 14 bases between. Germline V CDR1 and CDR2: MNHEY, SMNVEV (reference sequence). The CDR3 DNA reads TGTGCCAGCAGTTTGATCCTCGGGGGAACCTACGAGCAGTACTTC. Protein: CASSLILGGTYEQYF.

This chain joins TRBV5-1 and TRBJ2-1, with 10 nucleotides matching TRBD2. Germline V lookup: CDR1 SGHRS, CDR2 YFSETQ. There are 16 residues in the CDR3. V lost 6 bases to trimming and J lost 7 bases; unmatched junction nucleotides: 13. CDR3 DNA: TGCGCCAGCACCCGCTCCGGGACTAGCGTAAGTAATGAGCAGTTCTTC. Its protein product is CASTRSGTSVSNEQFF.

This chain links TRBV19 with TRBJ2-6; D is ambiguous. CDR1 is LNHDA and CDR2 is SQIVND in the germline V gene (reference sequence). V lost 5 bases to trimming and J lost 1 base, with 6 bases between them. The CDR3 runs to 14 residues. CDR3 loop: CASSPMSGANVLTF. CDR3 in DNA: TGTGCCAGTAGTCCTATGTCTGGGGCCAACGTCCTGACTTTC.

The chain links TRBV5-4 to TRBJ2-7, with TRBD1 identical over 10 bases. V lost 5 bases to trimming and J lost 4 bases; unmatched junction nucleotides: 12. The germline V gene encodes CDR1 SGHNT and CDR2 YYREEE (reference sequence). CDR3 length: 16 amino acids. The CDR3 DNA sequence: TGTGCCAGCAGTCCCAAGACCGGGACAGGGGAATACGAGCAGTACTTC. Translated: CASSPKTGTGEYEQYF.

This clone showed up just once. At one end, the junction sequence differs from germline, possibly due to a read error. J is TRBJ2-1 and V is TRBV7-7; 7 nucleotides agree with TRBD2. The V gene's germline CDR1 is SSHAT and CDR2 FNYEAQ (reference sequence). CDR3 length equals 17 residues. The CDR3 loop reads CASSLRRGRALENEQFF. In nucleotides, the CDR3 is TGTGCTAGCAGCTTACGGCGAGGGAGGGCCTTGGAGAATGAGCAGTTCTTC. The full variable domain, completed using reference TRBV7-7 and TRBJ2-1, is GAGVSQSPRYKVTKRGQDVTLRCDPISSHATLYWYQQALGQGPEFLTYFNYEAQPDKSGLPSDRFSAERPEGSISTLTIQRTEQRDSAMYRCASSLRRGRALENEQFFGPGTRLTVL.

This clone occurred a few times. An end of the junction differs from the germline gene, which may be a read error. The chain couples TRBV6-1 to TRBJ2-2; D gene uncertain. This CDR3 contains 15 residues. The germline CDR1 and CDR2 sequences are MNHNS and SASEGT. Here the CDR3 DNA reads TGTGCCAGCAGGGAAGGAGTTACGGACACCGGGGAGCTGTTTTTT. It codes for CASREGVTDTGELFF.

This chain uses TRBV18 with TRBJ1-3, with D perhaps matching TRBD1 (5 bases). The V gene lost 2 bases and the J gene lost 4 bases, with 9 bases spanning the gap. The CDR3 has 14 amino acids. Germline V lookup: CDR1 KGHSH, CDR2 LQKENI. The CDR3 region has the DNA TGTGCCAGCTCACCATCCGGGGGAGGAAACACCATATATTTT. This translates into CASSPSGGGNTIYF. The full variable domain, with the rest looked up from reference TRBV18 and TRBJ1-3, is NAGVMQNPRHLVRRRGQEARLRCSPMKGHSHVYWYRQLPEEGLKFMVYLQKENIIDESGMPKERFSAEFPKEGPSILRIQQVVRGDSAAYFCASSPSGGGNTIYFGEGSWLTVV.

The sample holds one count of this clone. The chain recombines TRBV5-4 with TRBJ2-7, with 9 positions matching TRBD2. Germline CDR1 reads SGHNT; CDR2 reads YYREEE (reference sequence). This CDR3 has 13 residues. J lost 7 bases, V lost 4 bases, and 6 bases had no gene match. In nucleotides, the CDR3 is TGTGCCAGCAGCACGGGACTAGCCATGGAGCAGTACTTC. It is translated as CASSTGLAMEQYF.

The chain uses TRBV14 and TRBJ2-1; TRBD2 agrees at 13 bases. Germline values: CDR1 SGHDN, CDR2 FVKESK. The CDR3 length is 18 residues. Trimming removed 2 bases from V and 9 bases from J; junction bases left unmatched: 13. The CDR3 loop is CASSQRRTSGRAATEQFF. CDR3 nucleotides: TGTGCCAGCAGCCAACGTAGGACTAGCGGGAGAGCAGCCACTGAGCAGTTCTTC.

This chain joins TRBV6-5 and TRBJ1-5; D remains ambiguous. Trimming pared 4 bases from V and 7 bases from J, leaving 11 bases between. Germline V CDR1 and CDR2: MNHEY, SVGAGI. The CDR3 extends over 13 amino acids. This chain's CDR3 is CASSFGISQPQHF. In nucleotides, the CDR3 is TGTGCCAGCAGTTTCGGGATTTCGCAGCCCCAGCATTTT.

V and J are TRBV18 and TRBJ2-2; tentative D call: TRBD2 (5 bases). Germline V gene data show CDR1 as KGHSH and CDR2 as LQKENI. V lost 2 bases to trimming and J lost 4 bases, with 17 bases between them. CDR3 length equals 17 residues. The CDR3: CASSPGTNPAGTGELFF. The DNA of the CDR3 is TGTGCCAGCTCACCAGGAACTAACCCCGCGGGCACCGGGGAGCTGTTTTTT.

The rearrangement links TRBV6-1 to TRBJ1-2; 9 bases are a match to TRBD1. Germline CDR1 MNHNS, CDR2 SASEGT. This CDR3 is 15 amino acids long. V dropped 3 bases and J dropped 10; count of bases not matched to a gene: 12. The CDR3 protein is CASSESRTGASYYTF. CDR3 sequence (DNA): TGTGCCAGCAGTGAGTCAAGGACAGGGGCCTCATACTACACCTTC.

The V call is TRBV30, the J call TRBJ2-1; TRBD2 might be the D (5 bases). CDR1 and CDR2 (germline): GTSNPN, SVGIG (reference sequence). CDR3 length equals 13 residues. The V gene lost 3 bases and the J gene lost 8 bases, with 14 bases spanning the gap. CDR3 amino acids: CAWRRAGTDEQFF. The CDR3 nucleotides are TGTGCCTGGAGGAGGGCGGGTACTGATGAGCAGTTCTTC.

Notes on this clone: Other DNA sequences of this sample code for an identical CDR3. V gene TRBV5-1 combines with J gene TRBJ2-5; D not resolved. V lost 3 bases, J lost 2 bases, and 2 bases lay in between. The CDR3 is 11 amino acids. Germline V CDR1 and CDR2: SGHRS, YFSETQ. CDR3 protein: CASSSQETQYF. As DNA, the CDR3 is TGCGCCAGCAGCTCTCAAGAGACCCAGTACTTC.

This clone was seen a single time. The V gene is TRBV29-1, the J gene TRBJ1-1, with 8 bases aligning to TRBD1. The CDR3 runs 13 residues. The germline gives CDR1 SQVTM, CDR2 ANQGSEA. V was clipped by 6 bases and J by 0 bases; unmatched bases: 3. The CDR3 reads CSVRTGMNTEAFF. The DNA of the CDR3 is TGCAGCGTCCGGACAGGGATGAACACTGAAGCTTTCTTT. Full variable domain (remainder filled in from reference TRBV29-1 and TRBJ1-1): SAVISQKPSRDICQRGTSLTIQCQVDSQVTMMFWYRQQPGQSLTLIATANQGSEATYESGFVIDKFPISRPNLTFSTLTVSNMSPEDSSIYLCSVRTGMNTEAFFGQGTRLTVV.

Here the CDR3 reads CASRASNQPQHF. The CDR3 DNA is TGTGCCAGCAGGGCTAGCAATCAGCCCCAGCATTTT. The V and J genes are TRBV27 and TRBJ1-5; D unclear. This CDR3 is 12 amino acids long. Germline CDR1 is MNHEY and CDR2 is SMNVEV (reference sequence). V shed 6 bases and J shed 0 bases, with 3 bases lying between them.

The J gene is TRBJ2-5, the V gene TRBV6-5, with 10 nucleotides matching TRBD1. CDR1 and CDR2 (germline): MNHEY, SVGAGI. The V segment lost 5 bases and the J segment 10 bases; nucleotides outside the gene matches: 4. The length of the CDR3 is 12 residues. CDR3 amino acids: CASSRTGGLQYF. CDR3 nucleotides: TGTGCCAGCAGTAGGACAGGGGGTCTCCAGTACTTC.

The chain's CDR3 is CASSSGGRYGYTF. The DNA of the CDR3 is TGCGCCAGCAGCTCGGGGGGCCGCTATGGCTACACCTTC. The chain joins TRBV5-1 to TRBJ1-2; perhaps TRBD1 as D (6 bases). The CDR3 covers 13 residues. The germline V gene encodes CDR1 SGHRS and CDR2 YFSETQ. V lost 3 bases, J lost 4 bases, and 10 bases lay in between.

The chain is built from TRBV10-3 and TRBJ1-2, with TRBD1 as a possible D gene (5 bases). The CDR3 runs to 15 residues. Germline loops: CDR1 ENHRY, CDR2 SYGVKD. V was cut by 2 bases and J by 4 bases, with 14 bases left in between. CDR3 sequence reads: CAISEPFERGYGYTF. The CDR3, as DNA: TGTGCCATCAGTGAGCCGTTTGAAAGGGGCTATGGCTACACCTTC.